This T cell receptor (beta chain) came from a study of regulatory T cells in long-lasting Graves disease (dated by TCRdb to the early 2020s). A note on the overall study: In the newly diagnosed Graves' disease group, patients had been taking antithyroid drugs for less than 3 months. A total of about 33 samples were covered by TCR sequencing, comprising around 13 persistent and about 20 newly diagnosed Graves' disease patients. The study took place in China and was registered as a clinical trial. Persistent Graves' disease patients were compared with newly diagnosed Graves' disease patients by peripheral blood TCR sequencing and RNA sequencing. Beyond this particular receptor, the publication reports: The authors acknowledged the small sample size as a limitation that may reduce accuracy. Persistent disease showed preferential use of TRBV28, TRBJ1-2 and TRBJ2-5, whereas newly diagnosed disease favored TRBV20-1 and TRBJ2-1. A larger number of public clonotypes was shared among persistent patients (approximately 2,500) than among newly diagnosed patients (around 970). Sequencing and analysis were limited to the TCR beta chain. Lower TCR Shannon entropy and fewer highly expanded clones were observed in persistent Graves' disease patients than in newly diagnosed patients, which suggested clonal expansion. The study examined only peripheral blood because the primary lesion, thyroid tissue, could not be accessed.

The CDR3 goes from the cysteine to the phenylalanine over 13 residues. The entry retains the CDR3 DNA only, 39 bases that are in frame from base 1. After removal of 8 bases from V and 10 bases from J, the junction retains 13 bases not matched to a gene. Via the germline V gene (reference sequence), CDR1 is DFQATT and CDR2 SNEGSKA. Concerning this clonotype itself: Its antigen is still unknown. No base quality values were provided; no much bigger clone lies one nucleotide off.

Library preparation was by multiplex PCR. TCRdb names Illumina HiSeq 4000 as the instrument used. TCR beta libraries were built with iRepertoire HTBI primers and Arm-PCR amplification of CDR3 regions. Before sequencing, the PCR products underwent gel purification. In the authors' own workflow: A total of roughly 65 TRBV and some 15 TRBJ segments were identified across samples and were used for gene usage analysis of CDR3 amino acid clonotypes. COPE and FqMerger were used to merge filtered high-quality paired reads into contigs. BLAST was used to align contigs to IMGT TRBV, TRBD and TRBJ reference genes, with CDR3 defined following IMGT. Any clonotype with a frequency above 0.1% was classified as a highly expanded clone. Shannon entropy served as the measure of repertoire diversity, while the Gini coefficient captured V-J evenness. A clonotype was considered public if more than one individual shared it. TCRdb ran its own pipeline on the public reads, namely fastp trimming at Q25 and MiXCR clone calling, and kept in-frame beta chains. Rows matching on CDR3 protein sequence are summarized as one entry with the most common DNA and genes. TCRdb, not the original authors, processed these V and J calls. For this sample there are some 490,000 distinct CDR3 sequences; 12% appear just once. The ten top clones hold almost 9% of the sample.

The time point label for this specimen denotes: newly diagnosed GD, antithyroid drugs for less than 3 months. RNA was extracted from PBMCs in TRIzol for both TCR sequencing and RNA sequencing. The diagnosis of Graves' disease followed American Thyroid Association guidelines. Patients for the study were recruited at an endocrinology department in Xi'an, China. Each patient gave roughly 8.4 milliliters of peripheral blood, collected in an EDTA anticoagulant tube. Ficoll Paque Plus density gradient separation was used to isolate PBMCs, and no additional T cell sorting was done. RNA quality was checked with an Agilent 2100 Bioanalyzer and agarose gel, and concentration with a NanoDrop 2000. The sample was also linked to a second study, of T cells in Graves' hyperthyroidism and ophthalmopathy. The second source states: Stable Graves' hyperthyroidism was defined as no progression to ophthalmopathy during 18 months of follow-up. Hyperthyroidism patients were newly diagnosed, had a disease duration of under 2 months, and were aged 18 to 65 years. Exclusion was applied to patients with uncontrolled infections, other autoimmune diseases, pregnancy or lactation. Diagnoses were based on clinical symptoms, serum thyroxine and TRAb, thyroid ultrasound and orbital computed tomography. For the first round of RT-PCR on the TCR CDR3, the HTBI primer set was used together with the Qiagen OneStep RT-PCR kit. Most expanded thyroid clonotypes (frequency above 0.001) were also detected in blood, a finding suggesting that blood repertoires may reflect thyroid immune responses. In cross-validation, a model built on a 13 V-J signature told ophthalmopathy apart from stable hyperthyroidism with under 90% sensitivity and roughly 81% specificity, and in testing the same model reached 80%/75%. During validation, the model predicted progression to ophthalmopathy a median of around six months ahead of onset, with around 71% sensitivity and under 85% specificity. A discovery cohort of about a hundred patients, roughly 45 with Graves' ophthalmopathy and approximately 60 with stable Graves' hyperthyroidism, was used to find distinguishing TCR V-J signatures. Prospective prediction of ophthalmopathy was tested in an independent validation cohort consisting of some 18 hyperthyroidism patients and approximately 16 patients who later progressed to ophthalmopathy. For training and testing, the 100 or so patients in the discovery cohort were randomly divided in a 7:3 ratio. The study also compared thyroid tissue and blood T-cell repertoires from five or six Graves' hyperthyroidism patients. Following sampling, methimazole starting at 30 mg daily was given to hyperthyroidism patients, and high-dose intravenous methylprednisolone was given to ophthalmopathy patients. Libraries were constructed in a second round of multiplex PCR, after which size selection and purification were performed. Libraries were sequenced paired-end with 100 bp reads on an Illumina HiSeq2000. SOAPnuke was used to process the raw data, removing reads that contained adapters or uncalled bases, had a mean Phred below 15, or lacked an exact match to the constant primer or identifier. COPE v1.2.5 was used to merge high-quality paired reads, and clonotypes were defined as unique nucleotide sequences. Clonotypes were aligned to IMGT TRBV, TRBD and TRBJ reference segments using MiTCR v1.1. The analysis was restricted to V-J combinations with a frequency above 0.0001, which together covered just over 98% of the repertoires. A TCS score was defined as the ratio of F50 (clonal expansion) to E x V (chaos), with BLOSUM62-based TCRdist applied between CDR3 peptides within each V-J. Welch's t-statistics and random forest reduced 450 to 600 V-J features to 13, which were used in a naive Bayes classifier (R e1071). Sample size was not statistically predetermined, and blinding of investigators to group allocation was not performed. According to the paper, TCR Vbeta CDR3 sequencing was carried out on over 130 peripheral blood samples, which came from under 50 ophthalmopathy, around 75 hyperthyroidism and some 17 progressor patients.

The V gene is TRBV20-1 and the J gene is TRBJ1-4, and 7 junction bases match TRBD1. The source was peripheral blood mononuclear cells (PBMCs), collected at new diagnosis, from a patient treated with antithyroid drugs. The TCR originated in a woman aged 25 to 39 with Graves disease. Donor details come from another sample of the same person, matched by shared clones. For the CDR3, the sequence is CSPTPTGSGKLFF. Here is the DNA: TGCAGTCCGACCCCGACAGGGTCTGGAAAACTGTTTTTT.